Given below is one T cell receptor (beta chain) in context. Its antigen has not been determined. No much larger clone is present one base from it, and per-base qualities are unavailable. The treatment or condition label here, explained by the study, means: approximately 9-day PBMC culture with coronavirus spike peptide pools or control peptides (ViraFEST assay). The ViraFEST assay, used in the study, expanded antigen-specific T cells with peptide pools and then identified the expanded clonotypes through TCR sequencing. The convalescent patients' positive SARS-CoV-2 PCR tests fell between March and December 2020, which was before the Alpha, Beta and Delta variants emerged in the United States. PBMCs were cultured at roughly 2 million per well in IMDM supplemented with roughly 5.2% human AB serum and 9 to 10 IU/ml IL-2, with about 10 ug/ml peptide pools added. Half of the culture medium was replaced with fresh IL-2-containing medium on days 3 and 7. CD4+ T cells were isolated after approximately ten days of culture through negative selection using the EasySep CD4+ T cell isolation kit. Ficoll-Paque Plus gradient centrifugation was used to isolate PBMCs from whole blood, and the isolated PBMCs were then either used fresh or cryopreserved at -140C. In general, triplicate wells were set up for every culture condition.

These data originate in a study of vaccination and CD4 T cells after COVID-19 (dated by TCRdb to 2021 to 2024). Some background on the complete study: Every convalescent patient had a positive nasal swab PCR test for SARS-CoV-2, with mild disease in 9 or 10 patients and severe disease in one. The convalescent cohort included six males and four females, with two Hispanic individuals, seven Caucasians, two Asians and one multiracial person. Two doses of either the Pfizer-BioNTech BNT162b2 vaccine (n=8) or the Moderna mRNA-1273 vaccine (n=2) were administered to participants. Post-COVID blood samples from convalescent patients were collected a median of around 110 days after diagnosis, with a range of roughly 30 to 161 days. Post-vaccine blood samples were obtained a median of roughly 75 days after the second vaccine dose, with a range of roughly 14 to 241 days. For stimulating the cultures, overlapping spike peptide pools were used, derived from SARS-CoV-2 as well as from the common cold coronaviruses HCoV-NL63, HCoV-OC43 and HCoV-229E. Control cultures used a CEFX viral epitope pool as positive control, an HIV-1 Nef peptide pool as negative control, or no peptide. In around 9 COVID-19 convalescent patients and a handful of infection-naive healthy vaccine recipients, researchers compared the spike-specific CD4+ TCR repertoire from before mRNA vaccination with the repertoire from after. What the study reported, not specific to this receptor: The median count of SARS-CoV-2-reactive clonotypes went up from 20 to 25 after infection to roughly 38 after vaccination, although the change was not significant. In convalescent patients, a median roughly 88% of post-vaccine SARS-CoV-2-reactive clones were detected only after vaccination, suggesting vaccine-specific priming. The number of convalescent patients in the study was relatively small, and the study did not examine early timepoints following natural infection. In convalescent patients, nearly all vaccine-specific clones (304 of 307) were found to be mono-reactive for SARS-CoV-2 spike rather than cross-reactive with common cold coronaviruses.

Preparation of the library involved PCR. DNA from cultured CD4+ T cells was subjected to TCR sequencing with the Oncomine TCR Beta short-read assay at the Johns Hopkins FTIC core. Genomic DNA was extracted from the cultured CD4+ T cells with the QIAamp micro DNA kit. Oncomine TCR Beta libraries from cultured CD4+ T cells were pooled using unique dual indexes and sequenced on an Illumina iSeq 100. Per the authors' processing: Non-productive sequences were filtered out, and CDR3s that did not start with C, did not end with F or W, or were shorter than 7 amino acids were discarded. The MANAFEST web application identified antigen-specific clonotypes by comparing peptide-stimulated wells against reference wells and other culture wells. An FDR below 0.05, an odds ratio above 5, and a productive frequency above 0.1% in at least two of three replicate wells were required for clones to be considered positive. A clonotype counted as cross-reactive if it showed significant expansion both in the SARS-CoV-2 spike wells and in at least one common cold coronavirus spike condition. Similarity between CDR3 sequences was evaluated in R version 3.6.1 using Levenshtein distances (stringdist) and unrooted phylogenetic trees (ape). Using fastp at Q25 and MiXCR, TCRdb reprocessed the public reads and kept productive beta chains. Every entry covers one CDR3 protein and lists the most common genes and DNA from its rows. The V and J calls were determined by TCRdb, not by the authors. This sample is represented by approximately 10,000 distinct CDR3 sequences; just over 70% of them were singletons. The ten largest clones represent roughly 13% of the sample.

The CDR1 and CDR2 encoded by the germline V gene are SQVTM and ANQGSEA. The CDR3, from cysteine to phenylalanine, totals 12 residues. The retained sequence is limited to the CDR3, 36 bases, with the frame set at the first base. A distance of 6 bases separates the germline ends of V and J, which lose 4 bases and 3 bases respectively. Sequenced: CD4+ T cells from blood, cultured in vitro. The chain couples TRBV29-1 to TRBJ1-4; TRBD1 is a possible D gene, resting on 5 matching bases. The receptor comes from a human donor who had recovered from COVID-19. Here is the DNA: TGCAGCGTTGTGGGACCTAATGAAAAACTGTTTTTT. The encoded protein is CSVVGPNEKLFF. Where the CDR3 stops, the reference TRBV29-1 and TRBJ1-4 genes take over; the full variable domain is SAVISQKPSRDICQRGTSLTIQCQVDSQVTMMFWYRQQPGQSLTLIATANQGSEATYESGFVIDKFPISRPNLTFSTLTVSNMSPEDSSIYLCSVVGPNEKLFFGSGTQLSVL.